A selection of T cell receptor beta chains follows, all from one sample in a study of blood T cell repertoires in COVID-19. Profiling relied on immunoSEQ multiplex PCR, and the TCRdb table lists in-frame clones only, not all of them. Among 150,000 to 200,000 clones, roughly 80% were seen once, and the ten largest hold 7.5%. Sequencing was performed on PBMCs or T cells enriched from blood (not recorded which). The receptors derive from a man aged 35 to 55 who had recovered from COVID-19. CDR3s include the opening cysteine and the closing phenylalanine or tryptophan. A D gene is named only where the DNA matches it firmly. Where a row states a size, it is once, few, many or the class of an expanded clone; other rows omit it.

J gene,V gene,D gene,clone size,CDR3 protein,CDR3 DNA
TRBJ1-6,TRBV5-4,TRBD1,.,CASSSRGTGRGPLHF,TGTGCCAGCAGCTCGAGGGGGACAGGGAGGGGACCCCTCCACTTT
TRBJ2-2,TRBV9,.,.,CASSVADRNTGELFF,TGTGCCAGCAGCGTAGCGGACAGAAACACCGGGGAGCTGTTTTTT
TRBJ1-6,TRBV6-1,TRBD1,.,CASSEDRHYNSPLHF,TGTGCCAGCAGTGAGGACAGGCACTATAATTCACCCCTCCACTTT
TRBJ1-1,TRBV11-2,.,.,CASSLDRDTEAFF,TGTGCCAGCAGCTTAGACAGGGATACTGAAGCTTTCTTT
TRBJ1-3,TRBV23-1,.,.,CASSQSLLGSTSSGNTIYF,TGCGCCAGCAGTCAATCGCTCCTCGGGTCCACCAGCTCTGGAAACACCATATATTTT
TRBJ2-7,TRBV11-2,.,.,CASSLESGTGRYEQYF,TGTGCCAGCAGCTTAGAGTCAGGGACTGGGAGATACGAGCAGTACTTC
TRBJ1-6,TRBV13,TRBD1,.,CASSLRRDRDNSPLHF,TGTGCCAGCAGCTTACGCCGGGACAGGGACAATTCACCCCTCCACTTT
TRBJ2-2,TRBV5-1,TRBD1,.,CASSLRQGAGELFF,TGCGCCAGCAGCTTACGACAGGGGGCCGGGGAGCTGTTTTTT
TRBJ1-1,TRBV7-8,.,.,CASSFSGGEDTEAFF,TGTGCCAGCAGCTTTAGCGGCGGTGAGGACACTGAAGCTTTCTTT
TRBJ1-5,TRBV5-5,.,few,CASSLTPRQPQHF,TGTGCCAGCAGCTTGACCCCGCGGCAGCCCCAGCATTTT
TRBJ1-1,TRBV6-4,TRBD1,once,CASSESFGTFQGANIEAFF,TGTGCCAGCAGTGAGAGTTTTGGAACTTTCCAGGGGGCAAATATTGAAGCTTTCTTT
TRBJ2-3,TRBV29-1,.,.,CSVTRGLTDTQYF,TGCAGCGTTACAAGGGGATTGACAGATACGCAGTATTTT
TRBJ2-4,TRBV4-2,TRBD2,.,CASSQGASGGTQNIQYF,TGTGCCAGCAGCCAGGGGGCTAGCGGGGGGACACAAAACATTCAGTACTTC
TRBJ2-3,TRBV4-3,.,once,CASSQEVGDGTDTQYF,TGCGCCAGCAGCCAAGAAGTAGGGGATGGGACAGATACGCAGTATTTT
TRBJ2-7,TRBV7-2,.,.,CASSFWLTAPTYEQYF,TGTGCCAGCAGCTTTTGGCTGACAGCTCCTACCTACGAGCAGTACTTC
TRBJ1-1,TRBV10-2,.,.,CASSDSYSRSEAFF,TGCGCCAGCAGTGACTCCTACTCCAGGTCTGAAGCTTTCTTT
TRBJ1-2,TRBV15,TRBD1,once,CATSRRTGGPNGYTF,TGTGCCACCAGCAGGAGGACAGGGGGGCCGAATGGCTACACCTTC
TRBJ1-5,TRBV6-6,.,.,CASSYSQGWGNQPQHF,TGTGCCAGCAGTTACTCGCAGGGGTGGGGCAATCAGCCCCAGCATTTT
TRBJ1-2,TRBV7-9,.,.,CASSLWGATAYGYTF,TGTGCCAGCAGCTTATGGGGCGCGACGGCATATGGCTACACCTTC
TRBJ2-3,TRBV28,.,.,CAIRADYTDTQYF,TGTGCCATCAGGGCGGACTACACAGATACGCAGTATTTT
TRBJ1-1,TRBV10-3,.,.,CAISESFDTEAFF,TGTGCCATCAGTGAGTCCTTCGACACTGAAGCTTTCTTT
TRBJ2-1,TRBV20-1,.,.,CSAREQNEQFF,TGCAGTGCTAGAGAACAGAATGAGCAGTTCTTC
TRBJ1-2,TRBV7-6,.,.,CASSFNPESGYTF,TGTGCCAGCAGCTTTAACCCGGAGAGCGGCTACACCTTC
TRBJ1-5,TRBV28,TRBD1,.,CASSLLGQGVNQPQHF,TGTGCCAGCAGTTTATTAGGACAGGGTGTAAATCAGCCCCAGCATTTT
TRBJ2-7,TRBV27,TRBD2,few,CASSLLPHLAGGSYEQYF,TGTGCCAGCAGTTTACTACCGCACCTAGCGGGGGGATCCTACGAGCAGTACTTC
TRBJ1-2,TRBV28,TRBD1,.,CASSGGQGYGYTF,TGTGCCAGCAGTGGGGGACAGGGGTATGGCTACACCTTC
TRBJ1-6,TRBV2,.,.,CASRDGYNSPLHF,TGTGCCAGCAGAGACGGGTATAATTCACCCCTCCACTTT
TRBJ1-4,TRBV5-6,.,once,CASSLGEGHFEKLFF,TGTGCCAGCAGCTTAGGGGAGGGGCATTTCGAAAAACTGTTTTTT
TRBJ2-7,TRBV11-2,TRBD1,.,CASSGLTGPSSYEQYF,TGTGCCAGCAGCGGCTTGACAGGGCCGTCCTCCTACGAGCAGTACTTC
TRBJ2-5,TRBV12-3/TRBV12-4,.,.,CASRDPGWETQYF,TGTGCCAGTCGCGACCCGGGGTGGGAGACCCAGTACTTC
TRBJ1-1,TRBV5-1,.,.,CASSMHQGNTEAFF,TGCGCCAGCAGCATGCATCAGGGGAACACTGAAGCTTTCTTT
TRBJ1-2,TRBV24-1,TRBD1,.,CATSDETTGTGRNYGYTF,TGTGCCACCAGTGATGAGACGACCGGGACAGGGAGGAACTATGGCTACACCTTC
TRBJ2-3,TRBV4-3,TRBD2,.,CASSQDRGGADTQYF,TGCGCCAGCAGCCAAGATCGGGGGGGGGCAGATACGCAGTATTTT
TRBJ1-4,TRBV5-3,.,.,CARSTNRVREKLFF,TGTGCCAGAAGCACGAACAGGGTCCGGGAAAAACTGTTTTTT
TRBJ2-7,TRBV20-1,.,.,CSASQGNYEQYF,TGCAGTGCTAGTCAGGGGAACTACGAGCAGTACTTC
TRBJ2-5,TRBV10-3,.,.,CAISERGAQETQYF,TGTGCCATCAGTGAGCGGGGGGCACAAGAGACCCAGTACTTC
TRBJ1-1,TRBV3-1/TRBV3-2,.,.,CASSQRGSNTEAFF,TGTGCCAGCAGCCAAAGGGGGTCGAACACTGAAGCTTTCTTT